This T cell receptor (beta chain) was sequenced for a study of CXCR3-negative and CXCR3-positive naive CD8 T cells. The wider study: The total count of TRB reads reached 110 million to 150 million, and each library contributed about 1.5 +/- 0.3 million.

The authors made the TRB cDNA libraries by 5' RACE using UMI labels. TCRdb re-called the 5' RACE reads; every CDR3 protein appears as one record, without DNA. The data include about 22,000 distinct CDR3 sequences; the top ten clones carry around a fifth. Germline values: CDR1 MDHEN, CDR2 SYDVKM. The CDR3 is 14 residues long. The TCR sequence derives from a human donor in good health. Some clones in this sample may be carry-over from other donors' samples. This rearrangement joins TRBV28 to TRBJ2-2. The source material was memory CD8+ T cells from blood. The CDR3 here is CASSFPYSTGELFF.